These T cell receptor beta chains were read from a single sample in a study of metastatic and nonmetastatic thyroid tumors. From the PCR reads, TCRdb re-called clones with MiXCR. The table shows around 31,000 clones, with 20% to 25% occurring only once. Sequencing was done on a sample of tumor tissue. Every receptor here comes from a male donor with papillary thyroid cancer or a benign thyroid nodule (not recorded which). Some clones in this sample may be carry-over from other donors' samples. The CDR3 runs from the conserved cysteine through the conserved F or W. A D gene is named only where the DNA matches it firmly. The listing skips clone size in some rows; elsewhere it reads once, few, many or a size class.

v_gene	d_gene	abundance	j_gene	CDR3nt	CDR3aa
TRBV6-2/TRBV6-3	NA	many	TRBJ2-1	TGTGCCAGCAGTAAGGGACTGCGCAATGAGCAGTTCTTC	CASSKGLRNEQFF
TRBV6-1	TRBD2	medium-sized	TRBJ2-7	TGTGCCAGCTTCGGGAGGCCGACCTACGAGCAGTACTTC	CASFGRPTYEQYF
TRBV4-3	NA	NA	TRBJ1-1	TGCGCCAGCAGCCTTGGGACTAGTAGAACTTTCTTT	CASSLGTSRTFF
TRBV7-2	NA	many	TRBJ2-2	TGTGCCAGCAGCTTAATGCAGTACACCGGGGAGCTGTTTTTT	CASSLMQYTGELFF
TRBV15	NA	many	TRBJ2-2	TGTGCCACCAGACCTTCGGGGGCGAACACCGGGGAGCTGTTTTTT	CATRPSGANTGELFF
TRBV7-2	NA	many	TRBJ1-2	TGTGCCAGCAGCCCGACAGCCTATGGCTACACCTTC	CASSPTAYGYTF
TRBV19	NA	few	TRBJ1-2	TGTGCCAGTAGGCGGGATGAATCTAACTATGGCTACACCTTC	CASRRDESNYGYTF
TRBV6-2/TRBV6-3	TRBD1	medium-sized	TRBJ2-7	TGTGCCACCACCTCTAGGGGACAGGTCTTCTACGAGCAGTACTTC	CATTSRGQVFYEQYF
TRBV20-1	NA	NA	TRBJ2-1	TGCAGTGTGCCTGTATTGTGGCCTTACAATGAGCAGTTCTTC	CSVPVLWPYNEQFF
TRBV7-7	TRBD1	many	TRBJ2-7	TGTGCTAGCAGCTCAGTTACAGGGGGCGAGCAGTACTTC	CASSSVTGGEQYF
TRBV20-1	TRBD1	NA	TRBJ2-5	TGCAGTGCTAGAGGCTCCGAGGGGGCCCAAGAGACCCAGTACTTC	CSARGSEGAQETQYF
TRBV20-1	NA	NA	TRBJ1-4	TGCAGTGCGCGTTTGGGGACCAATGAAAAACTGTTTTTT	CSARLGTNEKLFF
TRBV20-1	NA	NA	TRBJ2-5	TGCAGTGCTATAGAAGAGAGCGGTCGTTTCCAAGAGACCCAGTACTTC	CSAIEESGRFQETQYF
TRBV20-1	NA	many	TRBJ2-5	TGCAGTGCTAGAGGGGCAGGATTTGGACAAGAGACCCAGTACTTC	CSARGAGFGQETQYF
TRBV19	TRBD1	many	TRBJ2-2	TGTGCCACCAAGGGACAGGTACTTACCGGGGAGCTGTTTTTT	CATKGQVLTGELFF
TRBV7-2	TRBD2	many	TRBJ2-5	TGTGCCAGCAGCTTGCGTGGGGTAGGACTAGCGGAAATGTTGGGGGAGACCCAGTACTTC	CASSLRGVGLAEMLGETQYF
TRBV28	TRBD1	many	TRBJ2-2	TGTGCCAGCAGACCGGGACAGGGGGCAGGCGGGGAGCTGTTTTTT	CASRPGQGAGGELFF
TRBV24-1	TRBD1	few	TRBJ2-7	TGTGCCACCAGTGGGGACAGTTACGAGCAGTACTTC	CATSGDSYEQYF
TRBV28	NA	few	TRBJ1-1	TGTGCCAGCATGTTAGTCCATGAAGCTTTCTTT	CASMLVHEAFF
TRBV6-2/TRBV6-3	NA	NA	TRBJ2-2	TGTGCCAGCGCCGACAGACTGAACACCGGGGAGCTGTTTTTT	CASADRLNTGELFF
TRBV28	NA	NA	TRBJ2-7	TGTGCCAGCAAGAACCCGTACGAGCAGTACTTC	CASKNPYEQYF
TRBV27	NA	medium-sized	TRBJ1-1	TGTGCCAGCAGTTCACAGTTGAACACTGAAGCTTTCTTT	CASSSQLNTEAFF
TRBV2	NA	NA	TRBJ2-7	TGTGCCAGCAGTGTGGAGGGGTTGAACGAGCAGTACTTC	CASSVEGLNEQYF
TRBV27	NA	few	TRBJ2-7	TGTGCCAGCAGTTTTGGGGCTCACCCCCACGAGCAGTACTTC	CASSFGAHPHEQYF
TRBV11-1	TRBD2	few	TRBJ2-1	TGTGCCAGCAGCTCCCCCGGGACTAGCGGGAATCTTGAGCAGTTCTTC	CASSSPGTSGNLEQFF
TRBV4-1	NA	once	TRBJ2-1	TGCGCCAGCAGCCAACTCGGGGTAGCGGTCCCGGAGTACAATGAGCAGTTCTTC	CASSQLGVAVPEYNEQFF
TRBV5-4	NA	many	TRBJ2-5	TGTGCCAGCGCCTTGGACAGACGACAAGAGACCCAGTACTTC	CASALDRRQETQYF
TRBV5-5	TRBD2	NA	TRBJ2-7	TGTGCCAGCAGCTGGAAAAGAGCGGGAGAGGCCCACGAGCAGTACTTC	CASSWKRAGEAHEQYF
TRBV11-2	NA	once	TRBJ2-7	TGTGCCAGCAGCTTAGTATCCGACCTAAGCTACGAGCAGTACTTC	CASSLVSDLSYEQYF
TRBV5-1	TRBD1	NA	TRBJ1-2	TGCGCCAGCAGCTTGGGACAGGGAGACCCCTATGGCTACACCTTC	CASSLGQGDPYGYTF
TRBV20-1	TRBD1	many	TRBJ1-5	TGCAGTGCCAAAAAAGGAGCCGGGGACAGGGCCAGGGAGCCCCAGCATTTT	CSAKKGAGDRAREPQHF
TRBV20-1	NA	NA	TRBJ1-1	TGCAGTGCTAGACAGTGGTCTATGGTTAACACTGAAGCTTTCTTT	CSARQWSMVNTEAFF
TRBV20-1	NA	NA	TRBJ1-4	TGCAGTGCTAGCGCGGTAGGACAGTTTAATGAAAAACTGTTTTTT	CSASAVGQFNEKLFF
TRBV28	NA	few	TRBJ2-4	TGTGCCAGCAGTTTATTGGGCGGGATGAGTGGCATGAAACACATTCAGTACTTC	CASSLLGGMSGMKHIQYF
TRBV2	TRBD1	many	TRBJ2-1	TGTGCCAGCAGTGTTGGACAGGGCGGGATCAATGAGCAGTTCTTC	CASSVGQGGINEQFF
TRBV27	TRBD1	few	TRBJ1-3	TGTGCCAGCAGAATGCTAGGACAGGGGGCTGGAAACACCATATATTTT	CASRMLGQGAGNTIYF
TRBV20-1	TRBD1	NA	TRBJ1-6	TGCAGTGCCGTCGACAGGGGGCGGCTAGGAACAAATTCACCCCTCCACTTT	CSAVDRGRLGTNSPLHF
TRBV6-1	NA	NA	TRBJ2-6	TGTGCCAGTTCCTCTCGGGGGACTGGGTCCAACGTCCTTACTTTC	CASSSRGTGSNVLTF
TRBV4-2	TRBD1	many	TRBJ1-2	TGTGCCAGCAGCCAAGACACAGGGGGAGGCTACACCTTC	CASSQDTGGGYTF
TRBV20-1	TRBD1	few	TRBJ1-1	TGCAGTGCTAGGTCGGACGCGGACAGGGGAAGGGAAGCTTTCTTT	CSARSDADRGREAFF
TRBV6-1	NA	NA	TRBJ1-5	TGTGCCAGCAGAGGTGTTTATAGCAATCAGCCCCATCATTTT	CASRGVYSNQPHHF